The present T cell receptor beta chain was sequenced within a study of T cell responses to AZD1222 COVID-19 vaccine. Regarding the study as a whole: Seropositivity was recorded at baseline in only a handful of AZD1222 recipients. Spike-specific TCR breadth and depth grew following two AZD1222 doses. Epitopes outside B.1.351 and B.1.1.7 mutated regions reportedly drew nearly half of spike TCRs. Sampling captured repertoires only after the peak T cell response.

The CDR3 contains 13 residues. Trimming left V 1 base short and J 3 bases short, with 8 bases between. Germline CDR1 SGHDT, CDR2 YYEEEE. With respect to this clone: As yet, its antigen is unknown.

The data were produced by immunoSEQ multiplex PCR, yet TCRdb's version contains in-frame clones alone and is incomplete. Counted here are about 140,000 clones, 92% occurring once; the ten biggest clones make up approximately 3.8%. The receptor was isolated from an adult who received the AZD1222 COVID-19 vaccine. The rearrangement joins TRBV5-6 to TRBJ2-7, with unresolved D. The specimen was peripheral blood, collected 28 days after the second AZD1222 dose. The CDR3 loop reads CASSLRRIYEQYF. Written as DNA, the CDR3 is TGTGCCAGCAGCTTGCGACGGATCTACGAGCAGTACTTC.